This TCR beta chain was sequenced for a study of beta chain features in type 1 diabetes. The CDR3 extends over 15 amino acids. V was shortened by 4 bases and J by 3 bases, with 15 bases between the two germline ends. The germline CDR1 and CDR2 sequences are ENHRY and SYGVKD. The whole isolated RNA underwent reverse transcription, so sequencing captured expressed TCRB transcripts. Data came from immunoSEQ multiplex PCR; TCRdb stores just in-frame clones and leaves some out. The sample has about 350,000 clones; around 19% are singletons. The source material was naive CD4+ T cells from blood. The chain links TRBV10-3 to TRBJ2-5; D perhaps matches TRBD1 (7 bases). This sequence originates from a woman under 30 in good health. CDR3 protein: CAISGRGQGEETQYF. The CDR3 nucleotides read TGTGCCATCAGTGGGAGGGGGCAAGGAGAAGAGACCCAGTACTTC.